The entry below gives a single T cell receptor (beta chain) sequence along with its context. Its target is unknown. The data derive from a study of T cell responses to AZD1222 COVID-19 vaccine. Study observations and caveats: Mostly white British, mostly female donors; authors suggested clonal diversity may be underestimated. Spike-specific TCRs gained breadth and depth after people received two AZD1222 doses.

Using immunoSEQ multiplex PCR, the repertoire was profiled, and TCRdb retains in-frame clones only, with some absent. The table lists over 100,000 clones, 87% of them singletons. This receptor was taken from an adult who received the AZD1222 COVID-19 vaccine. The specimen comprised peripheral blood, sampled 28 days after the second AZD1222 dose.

The CDR3 sequence: CASSSSGQAYEQYF. The CDR3 DNA follows: TGTGCCAGCTCATCCTCCGGACAGGCCTACGAGCAGTACTTC. The genes are TRBV18 and TRBJ2-7; TRBD1 agrees at 7 bases. The CDR3 has 14 amino acids. Trimming at V came to 5 bases and at J to 2 bases, leaving 6 bases not matched to a gene. CDR1 and CDR2 (germline): KGHSH, LQKENI.